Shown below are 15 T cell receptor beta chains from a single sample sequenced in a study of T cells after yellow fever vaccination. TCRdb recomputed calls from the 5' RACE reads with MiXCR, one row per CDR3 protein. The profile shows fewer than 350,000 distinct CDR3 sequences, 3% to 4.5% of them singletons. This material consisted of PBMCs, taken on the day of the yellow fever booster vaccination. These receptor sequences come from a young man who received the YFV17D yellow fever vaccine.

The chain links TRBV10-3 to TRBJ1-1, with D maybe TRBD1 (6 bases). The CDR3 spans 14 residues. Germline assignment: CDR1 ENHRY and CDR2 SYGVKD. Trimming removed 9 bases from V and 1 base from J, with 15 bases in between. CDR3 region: CAIHPQGGNTEAFF. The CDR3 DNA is TGTGCCATTCATCCACAGGGAGGGAACACTGAAGCTTTCTTT.

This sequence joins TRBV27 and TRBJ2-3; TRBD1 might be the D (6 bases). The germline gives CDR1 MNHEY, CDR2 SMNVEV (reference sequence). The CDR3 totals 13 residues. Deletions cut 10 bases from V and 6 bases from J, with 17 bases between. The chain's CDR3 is CATQGFAPDTQYF. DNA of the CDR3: TGTGCCACCCAGGGGTTTGCGCCCGATACGCAGTATTTT.

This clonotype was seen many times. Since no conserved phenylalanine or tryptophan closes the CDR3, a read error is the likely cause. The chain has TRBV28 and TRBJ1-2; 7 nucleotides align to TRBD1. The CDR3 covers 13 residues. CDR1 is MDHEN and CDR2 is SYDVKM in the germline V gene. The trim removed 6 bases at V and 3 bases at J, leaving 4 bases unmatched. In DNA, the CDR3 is TGTGCCAGCAGCTCCGGACAGGACTATGGCTACACCTTA. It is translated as CASSSGQDYGYTL.

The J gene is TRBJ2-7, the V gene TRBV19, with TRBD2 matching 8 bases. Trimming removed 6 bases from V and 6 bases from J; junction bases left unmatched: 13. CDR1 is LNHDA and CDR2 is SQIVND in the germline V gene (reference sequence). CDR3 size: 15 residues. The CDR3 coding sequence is TGTGCCAGTAGCCAACCCCCGGGGGGGCTAGGCGAGCAGTACTTC. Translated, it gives CASSQPPGGLGEQYF.

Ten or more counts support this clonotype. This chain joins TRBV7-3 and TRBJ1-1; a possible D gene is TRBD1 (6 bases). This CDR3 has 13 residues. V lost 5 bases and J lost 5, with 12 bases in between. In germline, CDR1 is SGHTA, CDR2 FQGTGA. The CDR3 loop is CASSQGHQTEAFF. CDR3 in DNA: TGTGCCAGCAGCCAGGGACATCAGACTGAAGCTTTCTTT.

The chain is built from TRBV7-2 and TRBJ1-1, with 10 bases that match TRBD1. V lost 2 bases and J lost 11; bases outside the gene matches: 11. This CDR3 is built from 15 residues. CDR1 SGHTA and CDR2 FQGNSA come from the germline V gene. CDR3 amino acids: CASSLRTGGPEGAFF. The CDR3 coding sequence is TGTGCCAGCAGCTTAAGGACAGGGGGACCCGAGGGGGCTTTCTTT.

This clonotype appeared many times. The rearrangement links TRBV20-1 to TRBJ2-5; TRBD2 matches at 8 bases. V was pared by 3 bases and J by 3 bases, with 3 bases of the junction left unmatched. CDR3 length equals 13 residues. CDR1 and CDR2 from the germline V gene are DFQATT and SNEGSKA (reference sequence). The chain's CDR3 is CSASGGAKETQYF. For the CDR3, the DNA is TGCAGTGCTAGCGGGGGGGCCAAAGAGACCCAGTACTTC.

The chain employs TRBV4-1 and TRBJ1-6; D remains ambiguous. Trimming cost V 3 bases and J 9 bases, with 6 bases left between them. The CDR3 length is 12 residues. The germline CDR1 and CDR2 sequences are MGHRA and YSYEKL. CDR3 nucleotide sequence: TGCGCCAGCAGCCATGTGGCTTCACCCCTCCACTTT. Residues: CASSHVASPLHF.

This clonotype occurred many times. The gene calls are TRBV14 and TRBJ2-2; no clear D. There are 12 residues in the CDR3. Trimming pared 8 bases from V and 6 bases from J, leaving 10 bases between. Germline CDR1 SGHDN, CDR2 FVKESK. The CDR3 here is CASRVYAGELFF. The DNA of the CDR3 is TGTGCCAGCCGGGTTTACGCCGGGGAGCTGTTTTTT.

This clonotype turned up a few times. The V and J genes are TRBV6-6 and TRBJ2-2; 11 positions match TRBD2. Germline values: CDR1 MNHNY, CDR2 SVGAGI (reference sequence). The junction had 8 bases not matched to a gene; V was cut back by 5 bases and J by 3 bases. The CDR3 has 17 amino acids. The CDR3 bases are TGTGCCAGCAGTCTCCTTAGCGGGGGGGCTGACACCGGGGAGCTGTTTTTT. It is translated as CASSLLSGGADTGELFF.

This CDR3 reads CSATPGGIYQPQHF. CDR3 nucleotides: TGCAGTGCTACCCCAGGGGGGATCTATCAGCCCCAGCATTTT. V gene TRBV20-1 combines with J gene TRBJ1-5, with TRBD1 matching 7 bases. CDR3 length: 14 amino acids. The trim removed 4 bases at V and 5 bases at J, leaving 8 bases unmatched. Looked up from germline, CDR1 is DFQATT and CDR2 is SNEGSKA (reference sequence).

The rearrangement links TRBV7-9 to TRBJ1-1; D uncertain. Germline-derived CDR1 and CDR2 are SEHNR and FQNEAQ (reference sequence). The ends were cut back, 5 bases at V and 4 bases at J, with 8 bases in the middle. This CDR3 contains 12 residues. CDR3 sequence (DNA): TGTGCCAGCAGCCTCGTGGTCACTGAAGCTTTCTTT. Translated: CASSLVVTEAFF. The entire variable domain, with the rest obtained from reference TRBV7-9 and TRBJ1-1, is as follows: DTGVSQNPRHKITKRGQNVTFRCDPISEHNRLYWYRQTLGQGPEFLTYFQNEAQLEKSRLLSDRFSAERPKGSFSTLEIQRTEQGDSAMYLCASSLVVTEAFFGQGTRLTVV.

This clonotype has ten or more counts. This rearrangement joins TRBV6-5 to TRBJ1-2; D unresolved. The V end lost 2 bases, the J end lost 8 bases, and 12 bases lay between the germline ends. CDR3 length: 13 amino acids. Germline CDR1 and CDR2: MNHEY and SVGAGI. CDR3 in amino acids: CASSYPGGVGYTF. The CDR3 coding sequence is TGTGCCAGCAGTTACCCCGGCGGGGTGGGCTACACCTTC.

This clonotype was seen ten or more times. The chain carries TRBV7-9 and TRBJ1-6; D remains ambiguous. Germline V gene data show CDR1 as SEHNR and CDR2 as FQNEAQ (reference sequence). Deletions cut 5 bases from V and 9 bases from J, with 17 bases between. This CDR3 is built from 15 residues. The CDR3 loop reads CASSRGQRGGSPLHF. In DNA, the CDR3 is TGTGCCAGCAGCCGCGGCCAACGGGGAGGTTCACCCCTCCACTTT.

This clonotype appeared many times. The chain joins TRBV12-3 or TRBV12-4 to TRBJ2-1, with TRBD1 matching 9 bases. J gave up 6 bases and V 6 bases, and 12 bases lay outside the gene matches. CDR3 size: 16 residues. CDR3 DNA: TGTGCCAGCAGCTCGACAGGGGGTTGGGTACGCAATGAGCAGTTCTTC. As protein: CASSSTGGWVRNEQFF.